This paragraph reports one T cell receptor (beta chain). Antigen: not known. Next came a second PCR, run for about 7 to 11 cycles, which used a sample-barcoded 5' primer along with a J-beta primer mix. MiXCR was run by TCRdb on the 5' RACE reads, yielding one entry per CDR3 protein. Of hundreds of thousands of distinct CDR3 sequences in the sample, 58% were seen once. The sample comes from a study of blood T cells in healthy people across ages. Notes on the study in general: When set beside aged donors, long-lived donors presented more naive CD4+ cells and higher diversity.

Trimming stripped 3 bases from V and 5 bases from J, with 12 bases between. The germline CDR1 and CDR2 sequences are SGHRS and YFSETQ. This CDR3 is 14 amino acids long. Per individual sample, total RNA of at least 6 micrograms was extracted. The clonotype comes from a man in his 60s in good health. The J gene is TRBJ2-4, the V gene TRBV5-1; D call uncertain. Sequenced sample: blood. DNA of the CDR3: TGCGCCAGCAGCTCCACATCGACTGAAAACATTCAGTACTTC. Protein sequence: CASSSTSTENIQYF.